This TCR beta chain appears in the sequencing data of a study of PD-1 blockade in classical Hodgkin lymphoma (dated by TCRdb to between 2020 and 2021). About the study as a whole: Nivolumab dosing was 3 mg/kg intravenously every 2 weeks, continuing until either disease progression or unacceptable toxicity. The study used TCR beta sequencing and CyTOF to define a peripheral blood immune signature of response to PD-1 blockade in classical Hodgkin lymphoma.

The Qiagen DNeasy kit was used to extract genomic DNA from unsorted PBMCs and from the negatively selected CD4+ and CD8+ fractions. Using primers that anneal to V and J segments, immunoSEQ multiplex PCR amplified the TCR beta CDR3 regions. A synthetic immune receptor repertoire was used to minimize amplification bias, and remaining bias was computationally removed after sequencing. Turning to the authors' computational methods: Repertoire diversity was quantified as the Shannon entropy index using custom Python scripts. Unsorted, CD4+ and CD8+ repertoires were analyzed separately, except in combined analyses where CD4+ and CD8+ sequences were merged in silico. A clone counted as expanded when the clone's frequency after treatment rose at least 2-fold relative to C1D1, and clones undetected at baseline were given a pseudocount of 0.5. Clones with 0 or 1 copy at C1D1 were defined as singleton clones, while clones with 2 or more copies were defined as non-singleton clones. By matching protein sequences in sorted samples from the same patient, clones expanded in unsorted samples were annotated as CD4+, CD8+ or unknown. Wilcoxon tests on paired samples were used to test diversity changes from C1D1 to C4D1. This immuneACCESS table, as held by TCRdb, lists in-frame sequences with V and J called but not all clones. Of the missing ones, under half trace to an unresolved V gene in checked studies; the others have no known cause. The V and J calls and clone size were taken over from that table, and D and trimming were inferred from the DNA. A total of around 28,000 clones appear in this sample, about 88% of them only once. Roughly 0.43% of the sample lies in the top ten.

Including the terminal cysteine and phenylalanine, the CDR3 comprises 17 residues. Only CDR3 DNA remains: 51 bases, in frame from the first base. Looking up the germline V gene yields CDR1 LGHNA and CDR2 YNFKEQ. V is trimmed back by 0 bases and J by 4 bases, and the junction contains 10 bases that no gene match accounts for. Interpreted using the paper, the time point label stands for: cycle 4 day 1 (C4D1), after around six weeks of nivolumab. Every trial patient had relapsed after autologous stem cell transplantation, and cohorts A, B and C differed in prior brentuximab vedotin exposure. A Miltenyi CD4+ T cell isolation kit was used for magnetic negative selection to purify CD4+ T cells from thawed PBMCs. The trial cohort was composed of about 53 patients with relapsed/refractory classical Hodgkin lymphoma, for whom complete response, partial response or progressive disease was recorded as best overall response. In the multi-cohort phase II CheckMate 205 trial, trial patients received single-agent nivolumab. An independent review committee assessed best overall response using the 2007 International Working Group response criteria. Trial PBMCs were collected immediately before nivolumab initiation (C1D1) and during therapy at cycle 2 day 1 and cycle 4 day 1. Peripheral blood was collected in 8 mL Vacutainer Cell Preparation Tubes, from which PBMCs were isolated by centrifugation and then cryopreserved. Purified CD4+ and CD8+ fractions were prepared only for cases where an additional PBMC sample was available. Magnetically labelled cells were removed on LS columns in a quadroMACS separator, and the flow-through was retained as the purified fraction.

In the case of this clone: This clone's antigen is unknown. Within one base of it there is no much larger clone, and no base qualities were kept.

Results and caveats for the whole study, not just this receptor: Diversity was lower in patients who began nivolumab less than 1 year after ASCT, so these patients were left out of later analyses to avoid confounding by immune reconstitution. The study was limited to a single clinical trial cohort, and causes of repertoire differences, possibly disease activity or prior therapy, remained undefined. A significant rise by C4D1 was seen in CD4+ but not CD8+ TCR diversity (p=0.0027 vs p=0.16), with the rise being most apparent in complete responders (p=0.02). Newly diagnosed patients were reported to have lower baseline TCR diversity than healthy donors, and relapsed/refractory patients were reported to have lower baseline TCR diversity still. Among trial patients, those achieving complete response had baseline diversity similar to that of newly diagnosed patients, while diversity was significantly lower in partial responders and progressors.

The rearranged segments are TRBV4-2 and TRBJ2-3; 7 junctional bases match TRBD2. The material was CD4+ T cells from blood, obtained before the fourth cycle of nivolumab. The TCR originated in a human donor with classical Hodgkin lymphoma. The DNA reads TGTGCCAGCAGCCAAGATCTCCCCGGGAGGAACGCAGATACGCAGTATTTT. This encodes CASSQDLPGRNADTQYF.